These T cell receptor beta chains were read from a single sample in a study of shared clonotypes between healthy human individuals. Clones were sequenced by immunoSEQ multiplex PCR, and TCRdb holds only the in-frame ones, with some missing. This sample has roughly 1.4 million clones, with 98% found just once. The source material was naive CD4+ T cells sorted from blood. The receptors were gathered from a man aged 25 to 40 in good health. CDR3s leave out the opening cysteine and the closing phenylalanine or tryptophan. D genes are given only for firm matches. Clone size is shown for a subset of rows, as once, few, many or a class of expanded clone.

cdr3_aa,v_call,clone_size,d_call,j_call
AAGTGVGEQY,TRBV10-3,.,TRBD1,TRBJ2-7
ASSPGTGSLDGYT,TRBV5-4,once,TRBD1,TRBJ1-2
ASSWDSTYEQY,TRBV5-1,.,.,TRBJ2-7
ASTYDREETQY,TRBV18,.,TRBD1,TRBJ2-5
ASSLGLAGGGETQY,TRBV4-1,.,TRBD2,TRBJ2-5
ASSPVGDGNQPQH,TRBV18,.,.,TRBJ1-5
ASSPRLAGAETQY,TRBV19,.,TRBD2,TRBJ2-5
ASRRPGLAGVNEQF,TRBV11-2,.,TRBD2,TRBJ2-1
ASSQGRGWYNEQF,TRBV14,.,TRBD1,TRBJ2-1
ASSGLADPDTQY,TRBV25-1,.,TRBD2,TRBJ2-3
ASSLFPGGELF,TRBV28,.,.,TRBJ2-2
ASSVLGGYEQY,TRBV10-2,.,.,TRBJ2-7
ASSNRDRETQY,TRBV27,.,.,TRBJ2-5
ASSVATGAYNEQF,TRBV9,.,TRBD1,TRBJ2-1
ASSPGQGGNTIY,TRBV25-1,.,TRBD1,TRBJ1-3